This TCR beta chain came from a study of CD8 T cells in Susac syndrome. Roughly 0.45 to 1 ug RNA was reverse transcribed with random hexamers. Amplification of TCR beta CDR3 across 54 Vbeta and 13 Jbeta was performed with immunoSEQ multiplex PCR. MiXCR was run by TCRdb on the immunoSEQ multiplex PCR reads, yielding one entry per CDR3 protein. The table has about 200,000 distinct CDR3 sequences, over 85% seen once. CD8+ and CD4+ T cells circulating in blood were sequenced for TCR beta. Controls comprised healthy donors matched for age and sex. Through negative isolation, CD4+ and CD8+ T cells were obtained, while TEMRA cells were enriched using FACS. Germline V gives CDR1 MNHEY, CDR2 SVGEGT. V dropped 7 bases and J dropped 1; count of bases not matched to a gene: 3. The CDR3 is 14 amino acids.

The V gene is TRBV6-2 or TRBV6-3, the J gene TRBJ1-1, with TRBD1 matching over 10 bases. This TCR came from a human donor in good health. The sequencing sample was made of CD4+ T cells from PBMCs. The CDR3: CASIRTGGNTEAFF. As DNA, the CDR3 is TGTGCCAGCATTCGGACAGGGGGGAACACTGAAGCTTTCTTT.